A single count supports the clone carrying this T cell receptor beta chain. Germline loops: CDR1 SGHRS, CDR2 YFSETQ. Unmatched junction bases numbered 5, after V lost 0 bases and J lost 3 bases. This CDR3 contains 16 residues. The sample comes from a study of blood T cell repertoires in COVID-19. Study information: Researchers got acute and convalescent COVID-19 samples from the United States, Italy and Spain. The cDNA or gDNA used as material had been derived from T cells, B-cell-depleted T cells, or PBMCs.

The authors' processing: Researchers report that nucleated cell counts were estimated from reference gene primer amplification. Data came from immunoSEQ multiplex PCR; TCRdb stores just in-frame clones and leaves some out. Clone size and the V and J calls come from that table; the DNA yielded D and trimming. The data hold roughly 92,000 clones, with roughly 83% observed a single time. The TCR sequence derives from a woman aged 80 or over with active or convalescent COVID-19. The chain employs TRBV5-1 and TRBJ2-1; 8 positions match TRBD2. Source material: peripheral blood. The CDR3 spells CASSLAGGASYNEQFF. CDR3 sequence (DNA): TGCGCCAGCAGCTTGGCGGGGGGGGCAAGCTACAATGAGCAGTTCTTC.